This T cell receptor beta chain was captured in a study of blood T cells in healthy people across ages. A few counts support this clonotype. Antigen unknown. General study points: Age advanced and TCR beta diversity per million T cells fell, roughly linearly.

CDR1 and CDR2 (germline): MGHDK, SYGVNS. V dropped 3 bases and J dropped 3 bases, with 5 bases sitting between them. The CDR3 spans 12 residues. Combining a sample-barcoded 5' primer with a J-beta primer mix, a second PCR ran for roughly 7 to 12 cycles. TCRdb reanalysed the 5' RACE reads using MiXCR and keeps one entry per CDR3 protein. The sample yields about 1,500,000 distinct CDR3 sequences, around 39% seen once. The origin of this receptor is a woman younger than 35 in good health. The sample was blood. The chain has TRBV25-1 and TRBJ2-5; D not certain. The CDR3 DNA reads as TGTGCCAGCAGTGATCCGAAAGAGACCCAGTACTTC. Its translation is CASSDPKETQYF.